Listed below are T cell receptor beta chains from one sample, sequenced in a study of cytomegalovirus exposure and HLA in healthy donors. The data were produced by immunoSEQ multiplex PCR, yet TCRdb's version contains in-frame clones alone and is incomplete. The sample comprises about 130,000 clones, 60% to 75% of which are singletons, and about 4.4% rests with the top ten. The sample comprised PBMCs. These receptors originate from a woman in her forties or fifties in good health and CMV-seropositive. Both conserved end residues are part of each CDR3. D genes are given only for firm matches. The listing skips clone size in some rows; elsewhere it reads once, few, many or a size class.

TRBV5-4,TRBJ1-2,.,.,CASSLLQVGGNYGYTF,TGTGCCAGCAGCTTGCTACAGGTGGGAGGTAACTATGGCTACACCTTC
TRBV2,TRBJ1-3,.,TRBD1,CASSFTAGTAGNTIYF,TGTGCCAGCAGTTTCACAGCCGGGACAGCTGGAAACACCATATATTTT
TRBV27,TRBJ2-5,once,.,CASSSGSEETQYF,TGTGCCAGCAGTTCCGGGTCTGAGGAGACCCAGTACTTC
TRBV21-1,TRBJ1-5,.,.,CASSKFPGYQPQHF,TGTGCCAGCAGCAAATTCCCCGGGTATCAGCCCCAGCATTTT
TRBV7-2,TRBJ2-2,few,.,CASSLAPGFF,TGTGCCAGCAGTTTAGCCCCGGGGTTTTTT
TRBV7-2,TRBJ2-3,.,.,CASSLSGGTDTQYF,TGTGCCAGCAGCTTGTCCGGGGGCACAGATACGCAGTATTTT
TRBV7-9,TRBJ1-3,.,.,CASSQQQGPGNTIYF,TGTGCCAGCAGCCAACAACAGGGTCCTGGAAACACCATATATTTT
TRBV10-3,TRBJ2-1,.,.,CAISVEQIRTNEQFF,TGTGCCATCAGTGTGGAGCAAATTAGAACCAATGAGCAGTTCTTC
TRBV4-2,TRBJ2-1,.,.,CASSQEEGSYNEQFF,TGTGCCAGCAGCCAAGAGGAGGGCTCCTACAATGAGCAGTTCTTC
TRBV7-3,TRBJ1-1,.,.,CASSYDRNTEAFF,TGTGCCAGCAGCTATGACAGAAACACTGAAGCTTTCTTT
TRBV11-2,TRBJ2-2,.,TRBD2,CASSLAGLAGGFNTGELFF,TGTGCCAGCAGCTTGGCGGGACTAGCGGGGGGGTTTAACACCGGGGAGCTGTTTTTT
TRBV11-2,TRBJ1-6,.,.,CASSLPRNHSPLHF,TGTGCCAGCAGCTTACCCAGGAACCATTCACCCCTCCACTTT
TRBV28,TRBJ1-3,.,.,CASSLPDGGPNTIYF,TGTGCCAGCTCCCTACCCGATGGGGGCCCAAACACCATATATTTT
TRBV6-1,TRBJ1-1,.,.,CASSSAGSAEAFF,TGTGCCAGCTCCTCGGCCGGGAGTGCTGAAGCTTTCTTT
TRBV10-2,TRBJ1-3,once,TRBD1,CASSEQGQGTGGRRNTIYF,TGCGCCAGCAGTGAGCAAGGGCAGGGGACAGGGGGTCGAAGGAACACCATATATTTT
TRBV10-3,TRBJ2-5,once,TRBD1,CAISVPGQGRSTQYF,TGTGCCATCAGTGTACCGGGACAGGGGCGGTCGACCCAGTACTTC
TRBV6-5,TRBJ2-7,.,.,CSSSYDSFSYEQYF,TGTTCCAGCAGTTACGACAGTTTCTCCTACGAGCAGTACTTC
TRBV9,TRBJ2-1,.,.,CASGGGAYNEQFF,TGTGCCAGCGGAGGGGGGGCTTACAATGAGCAGTTCTTC
TRBV20-1,TRBJ2-1,once,TRBD2,CSAQRGEQFF,TGCAGTGCCCAGCGGGGGGAGCAGTTCTTC
TRBV4-2,TRBJ2-1,.,.,CASSQRRDNEQFF,TGTGCCAGCAGCCAGCGCAGGGACAATGAGCAGTTCTTC
TRBV5-1,TRBJ2-2,.,TRBD1,CASSVLTGADTGELFF,TGCGCCAGCAGCGTATTGACAGGGGCAGACACCGGGGAGCTGTTTTTT
TRBV6-1,TRBJ2-1,.,.,CASRHLINEQFF,TGTGCCAGCAGACATCTTATCAATGAGCAGTTCTTC
TRBV4-1,TRBJ1-2,.,TRBD1,CASSPPDRAGGYTF,TGCGCCAGCAGCCCCCCGGACAGGGCAGGGGGCTACACCTTC
TRBV13,TRBJ2-7,.,.,CASSRRLGDEQYF,TGTGCCAGCAGCCGTCGGCTGGGCGACGAGCAGTACTTC
TRBV11-2,TRBJ1-6,.,TRBD1,CASSLRDRGFGSYNSPLHF,TGTGCCAGCAGCCTCCGGGACAGGGGATTTGGGTCCTATAATTCACCCCTCCACTTT
TRBV7-2,TRBJ2-7,.,TRBD1,CASSLRGQARNEQYF,TGTGCCAGCAGCTTAAGGGGACAGGCAAGGAACGAGCAGTACTTC
TRBV18,TRBJ2-2,.,.,CASSPQGTGELFF,TGTGCCAGCTCACCGCAGGGAACCGGGGAGCTGTTTTTT
TRBV27,TRBJ1-4,.,TRBD1,CASSLLAGTEPEKLFF,TGTGCCAGCAGTTTACTGGCCGGGACAGAACCAGAAAAACTGTTTTTT
TRBV7-2,TRBJ2-2,.,.,CASSYHRVGDAGELFF,TGTGCCAGCAGCTACCACAGGGTCGGGGACGCCGGGGAGCTGTTTTTT
TRBV7-3,TRBJ2-1,once,.,CASSLSGGSYNEQFF,TGTGCCAGCAGCTTAAGTGGCGGGTCCTACAATGAGCAGTTCTTC
TRBV27,TRBJ1-2,.,.,CASSFAGNYGYTF,TGTGCCAGCAGTTTTGCGGGGAACTATGGCTACACCTTC
TRBV6-1,TRBJ2-7,few,.,CASSDRGWEQYF,TGTGCCAGCAGTGATAGGGGTTGGGAGCAGTACTTC
TRBV14,TRBJ2-3,.,.,CASSPRTDTQYF,TGTGCCAGCAGCCCCAGAACAGATACGCAGTATTTT
TRBV7-6,TRBJ1-6,.,TRBD1,CASSPLGKGANSPLHF,TGTGCCAGCAGCCCCCTGGGGAAGGGGGCGAATTCACCCCTCCACTTT
TRBV5-1,TRBJ2-3,.,.,CASSLDQGDTQYF,TGCGCCAGCAGCTTGGATCAGGGGGATACGCAGTATTTT
TRBV9,TRBJ2-6,few,.,CASSVSPGHGANVLTF,TGTGCCAGCAGCGTATCCCCAGGGCACGGGGCCAACGTCCTGACTTTC
TRBV7-2,TRBJ2-7,once,.,CASSFGTLTYEQYF,TGTGCCAGCAGCTTTGGGACACTGACCTACGAGCAGTACTTC